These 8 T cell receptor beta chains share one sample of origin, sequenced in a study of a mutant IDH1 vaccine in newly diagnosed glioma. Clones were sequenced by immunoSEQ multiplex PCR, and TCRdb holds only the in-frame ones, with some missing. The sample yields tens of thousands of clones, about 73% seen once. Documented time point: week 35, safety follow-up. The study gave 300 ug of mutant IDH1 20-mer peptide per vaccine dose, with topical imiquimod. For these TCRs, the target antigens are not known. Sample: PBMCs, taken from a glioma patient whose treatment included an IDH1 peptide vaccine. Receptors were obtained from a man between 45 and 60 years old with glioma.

As DNA, the CDR3 is TGTGCCTGGAGTAACTGGGACAGGCTAAATGAAAAACTGTTTTTT. This sequence encodes CAWSNWDRLNEKLFF. This chain connects TRBV30 to TRBJ1-4, with 8 bases that match TRBD1. The CDR3 sequence is 15 residues long. The germline V gene has CDR1 GTSNPN and CDR2 SVGIG (reference sequence). J lost 5 bases, V lost 2 bases, and 7 bases had no gene match. Complete variable domain (other parts from reference TRBV30 and TRBJ1-4): SQTIHQWPATLVQPVGSPLSLECTVEGTSNPNLYWYRQAAGRGLQLLFYSVGIGQISSEVPQNLSASRPQDRQFILSSKKLLLSDSGFYLCAWSNWDRLNEKLFFGSGTQLSVL.

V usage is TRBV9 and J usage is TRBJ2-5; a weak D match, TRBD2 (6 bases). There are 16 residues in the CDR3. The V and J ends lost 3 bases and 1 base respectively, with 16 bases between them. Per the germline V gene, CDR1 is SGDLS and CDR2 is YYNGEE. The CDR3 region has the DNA TGTGCCAGCAGCGCTGGGGCGGGGTCTCTCCAAGAGACCCAGTACTTC. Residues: CASSAGAGSLQETQYF.

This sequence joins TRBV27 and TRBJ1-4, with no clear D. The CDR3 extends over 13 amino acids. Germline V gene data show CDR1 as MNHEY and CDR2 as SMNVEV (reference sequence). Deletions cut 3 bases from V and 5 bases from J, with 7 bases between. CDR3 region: CASSFLGNEKLFF. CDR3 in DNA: TGTGCCAGCAGTTTTTTGGGGAATGAAAAACTGTTTTTT.

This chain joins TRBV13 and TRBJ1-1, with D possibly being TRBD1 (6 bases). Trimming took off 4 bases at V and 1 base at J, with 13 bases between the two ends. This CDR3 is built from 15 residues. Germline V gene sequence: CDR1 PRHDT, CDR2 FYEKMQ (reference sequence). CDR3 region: CASSSFGGPNTEAFF. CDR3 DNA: TGTGCCAGCAGCTCTTTCGGGGGCCCGAACACTGAAGCTTTCTTT.

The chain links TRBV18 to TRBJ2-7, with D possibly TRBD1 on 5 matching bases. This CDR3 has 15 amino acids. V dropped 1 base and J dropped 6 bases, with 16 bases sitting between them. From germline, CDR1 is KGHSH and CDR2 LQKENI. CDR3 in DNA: TGTGCCAGCTCACCACTTGACAGCGCAACTGGCGAGCAGTACTTC. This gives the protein CASSPLDSATGEQYF.

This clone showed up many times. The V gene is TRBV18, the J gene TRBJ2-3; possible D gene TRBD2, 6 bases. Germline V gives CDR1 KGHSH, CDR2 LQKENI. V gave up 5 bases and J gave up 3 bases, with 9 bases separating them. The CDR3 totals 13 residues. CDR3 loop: CASSSAGTDTQYF. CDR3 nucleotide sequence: TGTGCCAGCTCATCGGCGGGGACAGATACGCAGTATTTT.

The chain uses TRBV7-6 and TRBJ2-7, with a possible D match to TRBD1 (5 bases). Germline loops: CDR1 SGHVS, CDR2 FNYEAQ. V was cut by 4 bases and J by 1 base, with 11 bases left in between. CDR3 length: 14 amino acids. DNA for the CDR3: TGTGCCAGCAGCTCCGACAGCCAGTCCTACGAGCAGTACTTC. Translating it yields CASSSDSQSYEQYF. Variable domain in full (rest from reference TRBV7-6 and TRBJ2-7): GAGVSQSPRYKVTKRGQDVALRCDPISGHVSLYWYRQALGQGPEFLTYFNYEAQQDKSGLPNDRFSAERPEGSISTLTIQRTEQRDSAMYRCASSSDSQSYEQYFGPGTRLTVT.

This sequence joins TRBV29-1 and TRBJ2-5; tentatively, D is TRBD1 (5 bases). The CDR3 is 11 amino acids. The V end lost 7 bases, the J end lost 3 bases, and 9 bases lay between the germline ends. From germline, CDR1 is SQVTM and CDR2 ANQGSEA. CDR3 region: CSAQGEETQYF. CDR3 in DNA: TGCAGCGCTCAGGGTGAAGAGACCCAGTACTTC.